A selection of T cell receptor beta chains follows, all from one sample in a study of blood T cells in healthy people across ages. TCRdb reprocessed the 5' RACE reads via MiXCR and lists one record per CDR3 protein. The sample has about 1.5 million distinct CDR3 sequences, roughly 43% seen once. The specimen was blood. Every receptor here comes from a woman aged 18-30 years in good health. Both conserved end residues are trimmed from each CDR3. D genes are given only for firm matches. Size is omitted from some rows. Given values are once, few, many or a class for expanded clones.

V,size,D,CDR3
TRBV4-3,NA,TRBD2,ASSPGRAFLGTRSDTQY
TRBV18,NA,NA,ASSGTQVLSYEQF
TRBV12-3/TRBV12-4,NA,NA,ASSTDDIVNYGYT
TRBV7-2,NA,TRBD2,ANSGRGSGGYEQY
TRBV3-1,few,NA,ASSQGIAYEQY
TRBV4-1,NA,NA,ASSQDRLVTEAF
TRBV25-1,NA,TRBD1,ASSERAPGQDGEKLF
TRBV6-5,once,NA,ASARRVSTDTQY
TRBV15,NA,TRBD1,ATSRYPGQLMSSYNEQF
TRBV4-1,NA,NA,ASSQEPTGRYGYT
TRBV28,NA,NA,ASSLLLRDEQF
TRBV10-2,few,NA,ASRDDWKQETQY
TRBV29-1,NA,NA,SVNLSGRVGGYT
TRBV5-1,NA,NA,ASSLDPWQVQNSPPH
TRBV5-1,NA,TRBD1,ASSLDSGTANYGYT
TRBV3-1,NA,NA,ASSQDRSAVTEAF
TRBV3-1,few,NA,ASSPRVAGEKLF
TRBV6-2/TRBV6-3,NA,NA,ASTLTRSGVGELF
TRBV4-3,NA,NA,ASSQDHTGGTEAF
TRBV30,NA,NA,AFNRGSGTQY
TRBV7-2,many,NA,ASSPYGNNQPQH
TRBV7-9,NA,NA,ASSFRSFYEQY
TRBV7-2,few,NA,ASSLSRIVHEQY
TRBV3-1,few,NA,ASSQDAVDEQY
TRBV5-1,NA,TRBD2,ASSSAGTSGSWGANEQF
TRBV5-1,NA,TRBD1,ASSLDPGGRGYGYT
TRBV7-9,few,TRBD2,ASSPPGLAGSSYNEQF
TRBV7-6,few,NA,ASSPGFPSPLH
TRBV11-2,NA,NA,ASSSIRNNYNEQY
TRBV4-3,few,TRBD1,ASSQESPGTGMRNEQY
TRBV21-1,NA,NA,ASEGEGIGGRSNEQF
TRBV25-1,NA,NA,ASSENLRPHEQY
TRBV20-1,NA,NA,SARPNTDTQY
TRBV6-5,NA,NA,ASSLGRKYNEQF
TRBV20-1,few,NA,SARGSPEQY
TRBV6-2/TRBV6-3,NA,NA,ASSSAGIIYGYT
TRBV4-3,NA,NA,ASSQQGDPYGYT
TRBV7-9,NA,NA,ASSQAPEHYYGYT
TRBV20-1,NA,NA,SARQGGNVLT
TRBV18,NA,NA,ASSPPSNNEQF
TRBV4-1,NA,TRBD1,ASRQGQGDEQF
TRBV14,NA,NA,ASSPRRESYEQY
TRBV20-1,NA,TRBD1,GARPQGASNQPQH
TRBV6-5,once,NA,ASSYSRGWEEKLF
TRBV6-2/TRBV6-3,NA,TRBD2,ASSPWTSGQETRY
TRBV15,NA,NA,ATSKRSGELF
TRBV6-2/TRBV6-3,NA,NA,ASISGSYEQY
TRBV6-5,NA,NA,ASSYFGSVAQETQY
TRBV28,NA,NA,ASSFSPSGFSGNTIY
TRBV12-3/TRBV12-4,NA,NA,ASSLMVGGTDTQY
TRBV2,NA,TRBD1,ASSEAGAGGGNIQY
TRBV7-9,NA,NA,ASSVRAENGYT
TRBV7-2,few,NA,ASTPGSPNEKLF